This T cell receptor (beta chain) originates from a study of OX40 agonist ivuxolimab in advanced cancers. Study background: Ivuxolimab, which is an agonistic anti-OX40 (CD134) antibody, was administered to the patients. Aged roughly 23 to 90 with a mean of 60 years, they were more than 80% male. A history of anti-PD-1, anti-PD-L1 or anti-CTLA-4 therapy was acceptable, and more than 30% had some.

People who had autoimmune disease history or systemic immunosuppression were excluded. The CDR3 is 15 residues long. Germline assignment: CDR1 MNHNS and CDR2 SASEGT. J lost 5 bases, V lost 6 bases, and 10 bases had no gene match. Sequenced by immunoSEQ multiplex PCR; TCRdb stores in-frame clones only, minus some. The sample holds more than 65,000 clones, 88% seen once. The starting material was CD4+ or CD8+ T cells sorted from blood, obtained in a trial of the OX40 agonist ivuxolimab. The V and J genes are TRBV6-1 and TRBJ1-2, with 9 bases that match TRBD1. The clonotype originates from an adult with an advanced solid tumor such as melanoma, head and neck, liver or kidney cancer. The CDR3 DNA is TGTGCCAGCAGGCCAACCGGGACAGGGTTTTATGGCTACACCTTC. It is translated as CASRPTGTGFYGYTF.